One sample yielded the 25 T cell receptor beta chains listed below, sequenced in a study of T cells in Graves' hyperthyroidism and ophthalmopathy. Amplification targeted TCR beta CDR3 regions from RNA transcripts. Carried out on the TCR CDR3, a first-round RT-PCR used the HTBI primer set. One entry per CDR3 protein results from TCRdb running MiXCR on the multiplex PCR reads. This sample has hundreds of thousands of distinct CDR3 sequences, with around 22% found just once. Sequencing was performed on blood. These receptor sequences come from a woman in her 30s with Graves' ophthalmopathy.

Many counts were recorded for this clonotype. The chain uses TRBV24-1 and TRBJ2-2; tentative D call: TRBD2 (5 bases). Looked up from germline, CDR1 is KGHDR and CDR2 is SFDVKD. The CDR3 extends over 16 amino acids. Deletions cut 2 bases from V and 5 bases from J, with 14 bases between. The CDR3 DNA reads as TGTGCCACCAGTGATTCCCGAGAGAGGGTTACCGGGGAGCTGTTTTTT. This gives the protein CATSDSRERVTGELFF.

This clonotype has only a few counts. The chain couples TRBV5-4 to TRBJ1-2; 9 bases align to TRBD1. V gave up 4 bases and J gave up 9 bases; unmatched junction bases: 16. The CDR3 loop spans 16 amino acids. CDR1 and CDR2 from the germline V gene are SGHNT and YYREEE (reference sequence). CDR3 sequence reads: CASSQGQGPLSYRYTF. The CDR3 nucleotides are TGTGCCAGCAGCCAGGGACAGGGCCCCTTATCCTACCGCTACACCTTC.

This clonotype was detected many times. The chain has TRBV28 and TRBJ1-2; 8 bases are shared with TRBD1. Germline-derived CDR1 and CDR2 are MDHEN and SYDVKM. The CDR3 has 14 residues. The junction had 6 bases not matched to a gene; V was cut back by 6 bases and J by 3 bases. CDR3 sequence reads: CASSLRGLYYGYTF. The CDR3 nucleotides read TGTGCCAGCAGCCTCAGGGGGCTCTACTATGGCTACACCTTC.

Many counts were recorded for this clonotype. V is TRBV2 and J is TRBJ2-2; the D call may be TRBD1 or TRBD2 (5 bases each). The CDR3 extends over 14 amino acids. CDR1 is SNHLY, CDR2 FYNNEI, per germline. Trimming shortened V by 7 bases and J by 0 bases, and 9 bases separated the two germline ends. CDR3 residues: CASTGRPNTGELFF. In DNA form, the CDR3 reads TGTGCCAGCACGGGACGACCGAACACCGGGGAGCTGTTTTTT.

This rearrangement joins TRBV30 to TRBJ1-2; D may be TRBD1 (5 bases). Trimming removed 3 bases at V and 6 bases at J, with 11 bases between. This CDR3 contains 12 residues. The germline V gene has CDR1 GTSNPN and CDR2 SVGIG (reference sequence). This CDR3 reads CAWSQGEDGYTF. In DNA form, the CDR3 reads TGTGCCTGGAGCCAGGGCGAGGATGGCTACACCTTC.

There are many counts of this clonotype. The chain is built from TRBV28 and TRBJ2-7; TRBD2 matches at 11 bases. Germline CDR1 MDHEN, CDR2 SYDVKM. Trimming removed 6 bases from V and 5 bases from J; junction bases left unmatched: 12. CDR3 size: 16 residues. The CDR3 protein is CASSLTLAGGPNEQYF. CDR3 in DNA: TGTGCCAGCAGCCTTACTTTAGCGGGGGGGCCGAACGAGCAGTACTTC.

The chain has TRBV29-1 and TRBJ1-5; no reliable D call. Trimming cost V 6 bases and J 3 bases, with 12 bases left between them. Germline V gene lookup returns CDR1 SQVTM and CDR2 ANQGSEA. There are 13 residues in the CDR3. CDR3 loop: CSVAEGSNQPQHF. CDR3 sequence (DNA): TGCAGCGTCGCCGAGGGCTCCAATCAGCCCCAGCATTTT.

This chain connects TRBV7-2 to TRBJ1-3; 9 bases fit TRBD1. The CDR3 consists of 15 residues. The J segment lost 7 bases and the V segment lost 1 base, leaving 5 bases of the junction unmatched. The V gene's germline CDR1 is SGHTA and CDR2 FQGNSA. The CDR3 spells CASSLGGTGWNTIYF. In DNA form, the CDR3 reads TGTGCCAGCAGCTTAGGGGGGACAGGGTGGAACACCATATATTTT.

The chain combines TRBV19 with TRBJ1-2; D call uncertain. This CDR3 has 15 residues. Trimming left V 3 bases short and J 5 bases short, with 16 bases between. The germline V gene has CDR1 LNHDA and CDR2 SQIVND (reference sequence). The CDR3 region is CASSIRVRALYGYTF. CDR3 bases: TGTGCCAGTAGTATTCGGGTGCGGGCCTTATATGGCTACACCTTC. The whole variable domain, filled in from reference TRBV19 and TRBJ1-2, reads DGGITQSPKYLFRKEGQNVTLSCEQNLNHDAMYWYRQDPGQGLRLIYYSQIVNDFQKGDIAEGYSVSREKKESFPLTVTSAQKNPTAFYLCASSIRVRALYGYTFGSGTRLTVV.

This clonotype appeared many times. The V and J genes are TRBV7-2 and TRBJ2-7; 10 nucleotides agree with TRBD1. Germline trimming cut 4 bases from V and 3 bases from J; bases unmatched to any gene: 6. The CDR3 extends over 15 amino acids. Germline lookup yields CDR1 SGHTA and CDR2 FQGNSA. CDR3 coding DNA: TGTGCCAGCAGCTCCCCGACAGGGGGCCACTACGAGCAGTACTTC. Its protein product is CASSSPTGGHYEQYF.

This clonotype has at least ten counts. The V gene is TRBV18, the J gene TRBJ2-2, with TRBD1 matching over 7 bases. V dropped 5 bases and J dropped 5; count of bases not matched to a gene: 2. The V gene's germline CDR1 is KGHSH and CDR2 LQKENI. This CDR3 is 13 amino acids long. CDR3: CASSGTETGELFF. The CDR3 nucleotides read TGTGCCAGCTCAGGGACAGAAACCGGGGAGCTGTTTTTT.

This clonotype was recorded many times. This chain connects TRBV30 to TRBJ2-5; D call uncertain. The CDR3 loop spans 11 amino acids. The V end was cut by 3 bases, the J end by 0 bases, with 2 bases between. CDR1 GTSNPN and CDR2 SVGIG come from the germline V gene (reference sequence). CDR3 sequence: CAWSHQETQYF. CDR3 nucleotides: TGTGCCTGGAGCCACCAAGAGACCCAGTACTTC.

This clonotype was seen at least ten times. The chain combines TRBV10-3 with TRBJ2-7; D is tentatively TRBD1 or TRBD2 (5 bases each). Germline CDR1 and CDR2: ENHRY and SYGVKD. Trimming left V 3 bases short and J 6 bases short, with 15 bases between. This CDR3 region has 14 residues. CDR3: CAISDSLGGSEQYF. CDR3 DNA: TGTGCCATCAGTGACAGTCTTGGGGGAAGCGAGCAGTACTTC.

This clonotype showed up many times. The chain has TRBV19 and TRBJ1-1; possibly TRBD1 for D (5 bases). The CDR3 runs to 14 residues. V was shortened by 10 bases and J by 5 bases, with 20 bases between the two germline ends. Germline CDR1 and CDR2: LNHDA and SQIVND (reference sequence). CDR3 sequence (DNA): TGTGCCACCGAGGGGACGTACCGTGGGACTGAAGCTTTCTTT. It encodes CATEGTYRGTEAFF.

This clonotype was seen a few times. Written as DNA, the CDR3 is TGCAGTGCTAGTGAGGCGGGGGAGACCCAGTACTTC. The encoded protein is CSASEAGETQYF. The chain employs TRBV20-1 and TRBJ2-5; a possible D gene is TRBD2 (6 bases). The CDR3 is made up of 12 amino acids. Looked up from germline, CDR1 is DFQATT and CDR2 is SNEGSKA (reference sequence). V was shortened by 3 bases and J by 5 bases, with 10 bases between the two germline ends.

The rearrangement uses TRBV12-3 or TRBV12-4 and TRBJ1-2; D possibly corresponds to TRBD1 (5 bases). The CDR3 sequence is 13 residues long. V lost 7 bases, J lost 4 bases, and 13 bases lay in between. The CDR3 sequence is CASTQSGRYGYTF. The CDR3 nucleotides read TGTGCCAGCACCCAGTCGGGACGCTATGGCTACACCTTC.

This clonotype was seen ten or more times. CDR3 DNA sequence: TGTGCCAGCCATCACGGGGTCAGGGCGAACACTGAAGCTTTCTTT. It encodes CASHHGVRANTEAFF. V is TRBV6-2 or TRBV6-3 and J is TRBJ1-1; D possibly corresponds to TRBD1 (5 bases). Trimming shortened V by 8 bases and J by 1 base, and 17 bases separated the two germline ends. Germline CDR1 is MNHEY and CDR2 is SVGEGT. The CDR3 runs to 15 residues.

This clonotype was recorded at least ten times. The V and J genes are TRBV2 and TRBJ1-1; D is unresolved. The germline V and J ends were trimmed by 6 bases and 4 bases, with 12 bases remaining between them. Germline loops: CDR1 SNHLY, CDR2 FYNNEI. The CDR3 has 13 residues. The DNA of the CDR3 is TGTGCCAGCAGGATAGGCACTCGCACTGAAGCTTTCTTT. It yields the protein CASRIGTRTEAFF.

The V call is TRBV9, the J call TRBJ1-1; TRBD1 agrees at 8 bases. Germline CDR1 and CDR2: SGDLS and YYNGEE. This CDR3 has 15 residues. V shed 1 base and J 5 bases; nucleotides not matched to a gene: 7. CDR3 in amino acids: CASSVLQGERTEAFF. The CDR3 nucleotides are TGTGCCAGCAGCGTATTACAGGGGGAGAGGACTGAAGCTTTCTTT.

At least ten counts were recorded for this clonotype. This chain connects TRBV28 to TRBJ1-1; no clear D gene. Trimming cost V 5 bases and J 2 bases, with 9 bases left between them. The CDR3 has 13 amino acids. Germline CDR1 and CDR2: MDHEN and SYDVKM. In nucleotides, the CDR3 is TGTGCCAGCAGTCGGGCTTCCAACACTGAAGCTTTCTTT. This gives the protein CASSRASNTEAFF.

This clonotype was seen many times. The chain uses TRBV4-1 and TRBJ2-7, with a weak D call TRBD1 (5 bases). Trimming stripped 0 bases from V and 1 base from J, with 13 bases between. In germline, CDR1 is MGHRA, CDR2 YSYEKL. The CDR3 is 16 residues long. The CDR3 reads CASSQDTFQGSYEQYF. CDR3 DNA: TGCGCCAGCAGCCAAGATACATTTCAGGGTTCCTACGAGCAGTACTTC.

This clonotype has a handful of counts. This chain uses TRBV11-1 with TRBJ1-1; D unclear. V gave up 4 bases and J gave up 1 base, with 16 bases separating them. Germline V CDR1 and CDR2: SGHAT, FQDESV (reference sequence). This CDR3 spans 16 amino acids. The DNA of the CDR3 is TGTGCCAGCAGCTCACCTTCGTCAGATAAGAACACTGAAGCTTTCTTT. This encodes CASSSPSSDKNTEAFF.

This clonotype has ten or more counts. The J gene is TRBJ1-1, the V gene TRBV2, with no clear D. The CDR3 is made up of 13 amino acids. CDR1 and CDR2 (germline): SNHLY, FYNNEI. V lost 7 bases, J lost 6 bases, and 15 bases lay in between. The DNA for the CDR3 is TGTGCCAGCACATTGGGCAGGAGCCCTGAAGCTTTCTTT. Amino acids: CASTLGRSPEAFF.

On this clonotype itself: With a much larger clone just one base away, this may be a read error. The chain combines TRBV12-5 with TRBJ2-4, with 8 bases fitting TRBD1. Germline V gene sequence: CDR1 LGHNT, CDR2 FRNRAP. This CDR3 has 17 residues. In DNA form, the CDR3 reads TGTGCTAGTGGCGGACAGGGAGGCCCTTTGGCCAAAAACATTCAGTGCTTC. This sequence encodes CASGGQGGPLAKNIQCF.

This clonotype occurred many times. J is TRBJ2-2 and V is TRBV25-1; weak D call: TRBD1 (8 bases). This CDR3 is 15 amino acids long. Germline V gives CDR1 MGHDK, CDR2 SYGVNS. Deletions cut 5 bases from V and 5 bases from J, with 15 bases between. The CDR3 loop reads CASSNTGGVTGELFF. The CDR3 bases are TGTGCCAGCAGTAATACAGGGGGGGTTACCGGGGAGCTGTTTTTT.